This entry lists 8 T cell receptor beta chains sequenced from one sample in a study of synovial regulatory T cells in juvenile arthritis. Profiling relied on immunoSEQ multiplex PCR, and the TCRdb table lists in-frame clones only, not all of them. This repertoire includes more than 7,500 clones. Sequencing used Treg cells from blood. The subset was: remaining (HLA-DR-negative) circulating blood Treg cells. Receptor source: a donor between 2 and 35 years old with juvenile idiopathic arthritis.

This sequence joins TRBV6-6 and TRBJ2-7; absent DNA, TCRdb's TRBD1 call cannot be checked. Germline CDR1 MNHNY, CDR2 SVGAGI (reference sequence). The CDR3 has 14 residues. No DNA accompanies this entry. CDR3 sequence: CASRPGQGLREQYF.

V is TRBV7-2 and J is TRBJ2-7; with no DNA, the TCRdb D assignment of TRBD1 cannot be verified. The CDR3 sequence is 17 residues long. No DNA appears here. Germline values: CDR1 SGHTA, CDR2 FQGNSA. The CDR3 loop reads CASSLKWVGTSSYEQYF. The full variable domain, in which reference TRBV7-2 and TRBJ2-7 provide the parts outside the CDR3, is GAGVSQSPSNKVTEKGKDVELRCDPISGHTALYWYRQSLGQGLEFLIYFQGNSAPDKSGLPSDRFSAERTGGSVSTLTIQRTQQEDSAVYLCASSLKWVGTSSYEQYFGPGTRLTVT.

This rearrangement joins TRBV2 to TRBJ1-1; TCRdb lists TRBD1, though no DNA is available to test this call. Germline V CDR1 and CDR2: SNHLY, FYNNEI. The CDR3 has 13 residues. This entry has no DNA. CDR3 protein: CASSDRGRWEAFF.

V usage is TRBV19 and J usage is TRBJ1-1; TCRdb's assignment of TRBD1 cannot be checked, as there is no DNA. The V gene's germline CDR1 is LNHDA and CDR2 SQIVND (reference sequence). This CDR3 is 14 amino acids long. No DNA accompanies this entry. CDR3 amino acids: CASRPGQPNTEAFF.

This chain connects TRBV7-7 to TRBJ2-3; the D call of TRBD2 rests on TCRdb alone, since no DNA is present to check it. The CDR3 contains 13 residues. A DNA sequence was not provided. In germline, CDR1 is SSHAT, CDR2 FNYEAQ (reference sequence). The CDR3 sequence: CASSRIAGDTQYF.

The chain joins TRBV6-6 to TRBJ1-6; the D call of TRBD1 rests on TCRdb alone, since no DNA is present to check it. CDR1 and CDR2 from the germline V gene are MNHNY and SVGAGI (reference sequence). The CDR3 contains 14 residues. The DNA sequence is not available. CDR3 residues: CATRPGIGNSPLHF.

The chain's CDR3 is CASSECVSLAKNIQYF. The rearrangement joins TRBV6-4 to TRBJ2-4. Germline loops: CDR1 MRHNA, CDR2 SNTAGT. This CDR3 comprises 16 residues. No DNA appears here.

The J gene is TRBJ2-2, the V gene TRBV7-6; TCRdb indicates TRBD2, and absent DNA this call remains unverified. The germline CDR1 and CDR2 sequences are SGHVS and FNYEAQ. CDR3 size: 16 residues. The DNA is not on file. The CDR3 sequence: CASSFGLAGDTGELFF.